This T cell receptor beta chain was sequenced during a study of T cell responses to AZD1222 COVID-19 vaccine. CDR3 length: 11 amino acids. V was clipped by 10 bases and J by 9 bases, with 15 bases between them. Per germline, CDR1 MDHEN and CDR2 SYDVKM. Produced via immunoSEQ multiplex PCR; TCRdb's table is partial and in-frame only. Of 120,000 or so clones in the sample, 65% to 90% were seen once. The clonotype originates from an adult who received the AZD1222 COVID-19 vaccine. The source was peripheral blood, collected 28 days after the second AZD1222 dose. V is TRBV28 and J is TRBJ1-1; D is possibly TRBD1 (5 bases). The CDR3 loop reads CAISDRLKAFF. The CDR3 nucleotides are TGTGCCATAAGTGACAGACTAAAAGCTTTCTTT.